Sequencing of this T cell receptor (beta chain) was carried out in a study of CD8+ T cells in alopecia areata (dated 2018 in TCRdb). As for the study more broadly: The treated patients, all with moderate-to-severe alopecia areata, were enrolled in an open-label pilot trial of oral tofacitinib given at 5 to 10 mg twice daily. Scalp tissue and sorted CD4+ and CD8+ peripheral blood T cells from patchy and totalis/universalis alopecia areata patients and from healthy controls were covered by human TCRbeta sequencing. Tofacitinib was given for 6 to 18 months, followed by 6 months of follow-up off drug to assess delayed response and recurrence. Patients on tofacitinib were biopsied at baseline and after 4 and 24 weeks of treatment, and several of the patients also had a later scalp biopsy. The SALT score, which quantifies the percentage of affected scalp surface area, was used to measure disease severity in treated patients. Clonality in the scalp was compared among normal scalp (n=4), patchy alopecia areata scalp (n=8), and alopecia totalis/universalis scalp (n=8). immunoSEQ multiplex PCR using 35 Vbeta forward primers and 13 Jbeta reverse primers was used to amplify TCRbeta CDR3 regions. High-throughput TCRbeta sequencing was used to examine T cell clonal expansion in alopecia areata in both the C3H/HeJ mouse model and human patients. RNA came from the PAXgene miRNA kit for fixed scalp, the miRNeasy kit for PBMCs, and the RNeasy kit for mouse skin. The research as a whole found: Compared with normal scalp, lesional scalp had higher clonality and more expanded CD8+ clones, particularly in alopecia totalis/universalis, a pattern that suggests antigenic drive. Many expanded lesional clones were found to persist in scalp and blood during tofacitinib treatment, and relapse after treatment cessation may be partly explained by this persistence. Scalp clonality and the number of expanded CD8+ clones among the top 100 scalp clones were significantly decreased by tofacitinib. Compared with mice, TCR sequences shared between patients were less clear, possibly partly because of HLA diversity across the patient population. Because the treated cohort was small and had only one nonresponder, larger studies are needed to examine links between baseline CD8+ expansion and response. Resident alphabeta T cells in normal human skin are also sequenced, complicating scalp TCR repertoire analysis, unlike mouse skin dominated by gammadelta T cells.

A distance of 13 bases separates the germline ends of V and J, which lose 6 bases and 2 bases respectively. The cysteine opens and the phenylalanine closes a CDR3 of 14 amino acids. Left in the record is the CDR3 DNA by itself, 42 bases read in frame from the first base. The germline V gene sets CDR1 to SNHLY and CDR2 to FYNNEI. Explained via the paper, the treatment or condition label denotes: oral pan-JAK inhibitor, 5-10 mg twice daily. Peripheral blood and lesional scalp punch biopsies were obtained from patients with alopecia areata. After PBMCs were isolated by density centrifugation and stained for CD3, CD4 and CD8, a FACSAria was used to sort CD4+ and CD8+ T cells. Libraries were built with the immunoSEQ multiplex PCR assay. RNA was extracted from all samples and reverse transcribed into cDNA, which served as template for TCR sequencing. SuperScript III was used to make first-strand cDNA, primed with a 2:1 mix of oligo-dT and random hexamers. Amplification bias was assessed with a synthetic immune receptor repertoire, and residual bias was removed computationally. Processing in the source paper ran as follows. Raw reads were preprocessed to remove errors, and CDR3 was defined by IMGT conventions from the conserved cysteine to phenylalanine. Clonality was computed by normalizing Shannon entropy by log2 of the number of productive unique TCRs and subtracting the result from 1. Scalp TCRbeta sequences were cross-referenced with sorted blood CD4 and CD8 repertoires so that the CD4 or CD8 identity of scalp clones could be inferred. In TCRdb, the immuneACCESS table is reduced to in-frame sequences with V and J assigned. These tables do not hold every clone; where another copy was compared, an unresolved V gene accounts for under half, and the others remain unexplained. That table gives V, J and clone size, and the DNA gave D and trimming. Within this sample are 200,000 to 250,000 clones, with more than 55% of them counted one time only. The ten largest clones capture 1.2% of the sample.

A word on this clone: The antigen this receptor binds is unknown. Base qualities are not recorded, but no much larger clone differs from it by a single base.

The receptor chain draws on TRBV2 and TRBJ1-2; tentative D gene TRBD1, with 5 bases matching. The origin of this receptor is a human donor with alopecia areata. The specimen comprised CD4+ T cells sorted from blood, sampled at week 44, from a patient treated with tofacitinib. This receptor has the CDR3 CASSPGGGNYGYTF. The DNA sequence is TGTGCCAGCAGCCCGGGCGGGGGGAACTATGGCTACACCTTC.